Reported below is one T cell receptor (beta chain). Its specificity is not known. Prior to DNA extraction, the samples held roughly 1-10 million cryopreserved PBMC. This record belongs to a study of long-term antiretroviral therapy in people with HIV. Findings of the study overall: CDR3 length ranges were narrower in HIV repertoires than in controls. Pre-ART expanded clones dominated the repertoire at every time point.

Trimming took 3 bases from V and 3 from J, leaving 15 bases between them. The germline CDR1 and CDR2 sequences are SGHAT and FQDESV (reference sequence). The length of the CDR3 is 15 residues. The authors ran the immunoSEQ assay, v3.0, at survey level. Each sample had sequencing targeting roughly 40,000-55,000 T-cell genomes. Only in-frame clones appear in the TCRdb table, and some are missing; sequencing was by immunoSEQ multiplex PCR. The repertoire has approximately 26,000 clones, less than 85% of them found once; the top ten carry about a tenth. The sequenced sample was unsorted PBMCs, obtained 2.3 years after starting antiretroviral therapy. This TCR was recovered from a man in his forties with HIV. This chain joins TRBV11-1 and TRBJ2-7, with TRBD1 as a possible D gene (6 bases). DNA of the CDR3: TGTGCCAGCAGCTTCTCGGACAGTCTGAGCTACGAGCAGTACTTC. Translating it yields CASSFSDSLSYEQYF.